One and the same sample provided the 28 T cell receptor beta chains below, sequenced in a study of a mutant IDH1 vaccine in newly diagnosed glioma. The time point here: baseline, week 1 (first vaccination visit). This sample's treatment: pre-vaccination baseline after standard-of-care therapy. Method: immunoSEQ multiplex PCR; TCRdb's copy keeps in-frame clones and lacks some. The profile shows tens of thousands of clones, roughly 88% of them singletons. This specimen was PBMCs, taken from a glioma patient treated with radiotherapy, temozolomide or both. These receptors came from a man aged 35-49 years with glioma.

The chain carries TRBV25-1 and TRBJ1-2, with a tentative D call TRBD1 (6 bases). CDR3 length: 15 amino acids. Germline CDR1 MGHDK, CDR2 SYGVNS. With 6 bases removed from V and 0 bases from J, the gap between germline ends came to 14 bases. The CDR3 DNA follows: TGTGCCAGCAGCAGCCCAGGGACAACTAACTATGGCTACACCTTC. Amino acids: CASSSPGTTNYGYTF.

This chain links TRBV13 with TRBJ1-2, with 8 bases identical to TRBD1. The germline V gene has CDR1 PRHDT and CDR2 FYEKMQ (reference sequence). CDR3 length: 15 residues. V gave up 1 base and J gave up 3 bases; unmatched junction bases: 4. This CDR3 is CASSLEAGGDYGYTF. The CDR3 DNA reads as TGTGCCAGCAGCTTAGAAGCAGGGGGCGACTATGGCTACACCTTC.

The V and J genes are TRBV4-3 and TRBJ2-2; a possible D gene is TRBD2 (6 bases). V lost 1 base, J lost 7 bases, and 13 bases lay in between. The CDR3 is 15 amino acids. CDR1 is LGHNA and CDR2 is YSLEER in the germline V gene. The CDR3 DNA follows: TGCGCCAGCAGCCAAGGCTACCGGGAGTACGGGGAGCTGTTTTTT. Encoded protein: CASSQGYREYGELFF.

V usage is TRBV19 and J usage is TRBJ2-7, with 7 bases matching TRBD1. CDR1 is LNHDA, CDR2 SQIVND, per germline (reference sequence). The CDR3 is 14 residues long. V gave up 6 bases and J gave up 7 bases; unmatched junction bases: 12. As DNA, the CDR3 is TGTGCCAGTAGCCAACCGGGACAGCCTGTAGAGCAGTACTTC. Protein sequence: CASSQPGQPVEQYF.

This chain connects TRBV7-2 to TRBJ2-7; 10 bases are shared with TRBD1. V was clipped by 7 bases and J by 5 bases; unmatched bases: 8. The CDR3 is 14 amino acids. Germline CDR1 reads SGHTA; CDR2 reads FQGNSA. The CDR3 DNA is TGTGCCAGCACCCGAGACAGGGGGCACGACGAGCAGTACTTC. It is translated as CASTRDRGHDEQYF.

The rearrangement joins TRBV10-3 to TRBJ2-7, with a possible D match to TRBD2 (6 bases). This CDR3 is 16 amino acids long. Looked up from germline, CDR1 is ENHRY and CDR2 is SYGVKD. V lost 3 bases, J lost 2 bases, and 17 bases lay in between. The CDR3 loop is CAISDDTGGIPYEQYF. CDR3 bases: TGTGCCATCAGTGACGACACTGGCGGGATCCCCTACGAGCAGTACTTC.

V usage is TRBV19 and J usage is TRBJ1-1, with 7 bases aligning to TRBD1. Germline lookup yields CDR1 LNHDA and CDR2 SQIVND (reference sequence). The ends lost 5 bases at V and 5 bases at J; junction bases unmatched: 8. CDR3 length equals 14 residues. CDR3 protein: CASSAPRGRTEAFF. Written as DNA, the CDR3 is TGTGCCAGTAGTGCTCCGAGGGGGCGGACTGAAGCTTTCTTT. Looking up the rest from reference TRBV19 and TRBJ1-1 gives the full variable domain: DGGITQSPKYLFRKEGQNVTLSCEQNLNHDAMYWYRQDPGQGLRLIYYSQIVNDFQKGDIAEGYSVSREKKESFPLTVTSAQKNPTAFYLCASSAPRGRTEAFFGQGTRLTVV.

The gene calls are TRBV5-4 and TRBJ2-6, with 12 bases lining up with TRBD2. CDR3 length: 18 amino acids. Germline loops: CDR1 SGHNT, CDR2 YYREEE (reference sequence). Trimming cost V 3 bases and J 2 bases; bases outside gene matches: 6. This chain's CDR3 is CASSSGLAGKAGANVLTF. CDR3 nucleotide sequence: TGTGCCAGCAGCTCAGGACTAGCGGGAAAGGCTGGGGCCAACGTCCTGACTTTC.

This clone occurred once. V and J are TRBV7-9 and TRBJ2-7; no clear D gene. CDR1 SEHNR and CDR2 FQNEAQ come from the germline V gene (reference sequence). Trimming took off 0 bases at V and 2 bases at J, with 8 bases between the two ends. The CDR3 is made up of 14 amino acids. The CDR3 sequence: CASSLAADAYEQYF. CDR3 nucleotides: TGTGCCAGCAGCTTAGCTGCCGATGCCTACGAGCAGTACTTC.

The rearrangement joins TRBV11-2 to TRBJ2-5, with D uncertain. The V end lost 4 bases, the J end lost 5 bases, and 17 bases lay between the germline ends. The CDR3 has 15 residues. Per the germline V gene, CDR1 is SGHAT and CDR2 is FQNNGV. CDR3 sequence: CASSSQTRRRETQYF. The DNA of the CDR3 is TGTGCCAGCAGCTCCCAAACCCGCAGACGGGAGACCCAGTACTTC.

The chain couples TRBV6-1 to TRBJ1-2; D not resolved. Germline V gene lookup returns CDR1 MNHNS and CDR2 SASEGT. This CDR3 has 13 residues. Trimming cost V 2 bases and J 4 bases, with 8 bases left between them. This CDR3 is CASSELVGYGYTF. The DNA of the CDR3 is TGTGCCAGCAGTGAATTAGTTGGCTATGGCTACACCTTC.

The sample holds one count of this clone. The chain is built from TRBV5-4 and TRBJ2-1; D is ambiguous. CDR3 length: 12 amino acids. Germline loops: CDR1 SGHNT, CDR2 YYREEE (reference sequence). Trimming took off 6 bases at V and 4 bases at J, with 8 bases between the two ends. The CDR3 region has the DNA TGTGCCAGCAATAGCTTTTACAATGAGCAGTTCTTC. This translates into CASNSFYNEQFF.

CDR3 sequence (DNA): TGTGCCAGCAGCCCTCGAGTCGGCGAGCAGTACTTC. Amino acid sequence: CASSPRVGEQYF. The gene calls are TRBV9 and TRBJ2-7; D gene ambiguous. Germline V gene lookup returns CDR1 SGDLS and CDR2 YYNGEE. V shed 4 bases and J shed 6 bases, with 11 bases lying between them. This CDR3 is 12 amino acids long.

The chain has TRBV27 and TRBJ2-7, with 13 bases matching TRBD2. V shed 7 bases and J 6 bases; nucleotides not matched to a gene: 6. This CDR3 spans 14 amino acids. In germline, CDR1 is MNHEY, CDR2 SMNVEV (reference sequence). For the CDR3, the DNA is TGTGCCAGCAAACGACTAGCGGGAGGAGGCGAGCAGTACTTC. Translating gives CASKRLAGGGEQYF.

This clone was detected once. This sequence joins TRBV5-1 and TRBJ2-7; D unresolved. This CDR3 spans 12 amino acids. The V end lost 0 bases, the J end lost 2 bases, and 3 bases lay between the germline ends. CDR1 and CDR2 from the germline V gene are SGHRS and YFSETQ. For the CDR3, the DNA is TGCGCCAGCAGCTTGGAAACCTACGAGCAGTACTTC. Its protein is CASSLETYEQYF.

In this sample, this clone is medium-sized. V and J are TRBV2 and TRBJ2-7; D perhaps matches TRBD1 (6 bases). Germline V gene data show CDR1 as SNHLY and CDR2 as FYNNEI. CDR3 size: 13 residues. Between the trimmed V and J ends, which lost 7 bases and 3 bases, there was a span of 13 bases. Here the CDR3 DNA reads TGTGCCAGCACTCGACAGGCCTACTACGAGCAGTACTTC. Translating gives CASTRQAYYEQYF. Full variable domain (missing parts from reference TRBV2 and TRBJ2-7): EPEVTQTPSHQVTQMGQEVILRCVPISNHLYFYWYRQILGQKVEFLVSFYNNEISEKSEIFDDQFSVERPDGSNFTLKIRSTKLEDSAMYFCASTRQAYYEQYFGPGTRLTVT.

V usage is TRBV7-2 and J usage is TRBJ2-6; D is possibly TRBD2 (6 bases). Germline loops: CDR1 SGHTA, CDR2 FQGNSA. The V end was cut by 4 bases, the J end by 0 bases, with 13 bases between. The length of the CDR3 is 17 residues. CDR3: CASSSSTGGSGANVLTF. CDR3 nucleotide sequence: TGTGCCAGCAGCTCATCCACCGGGGGCTCTGGGGCCAACGTCCTGACTTTC.

The genes are TRBV5-1 and TRBJ2-7, with D possibly TRBD2 on 5 matching bases. The CDR3 is 13 residues long. Germline CDR1 reads SGHRS; CDR2 reads YFSETQ. V was pared by 4 bases and J by 0 bases, with 8 bases between. CDR3 sequence reads: CASSDRGSYEQYF. The CDR3 coding sequence is TGCGCCAGCAGCGACCGGGGCTCCTACGAGCAGTACTTC.

V is TRBV6-1 and J is TRBJ2-3, with D perhaps TRBD2 (7 bases). CDR3 size: 12 residues. The ends were cut back, 9 bases at V and 4 bases at J, with 11 bases in the middle. CDR1 is MNHNS, CDR2 SASEGT, per germline. The CDR3, as DNA: TGTGCCAGTAGGGGGGGGGCAGATACGCAGTATTTT. Its translation: CASRGGADTQYF.

This clone occurred a few times. V and J are TRBV7-2 and TRBJ1-1; D ambiguous. V was pared by 0 bases and J by 0 bases, with 8 bases between. Germline-derived CDR1 and CDR2 are SGHTA and FQGNSA. The CDR3 loop spans 15 amino acids. The CDR3 coding sequence is TGTGCCAGCAGCTTAGCGCCGGTGATGAACACTGAAGCTTTCTTT. Translating gives CASSLAPVMNTEAFF. Looking up the rest from reference TRBV7-2 and TRBJ1-1 gives the full variable domain: GAGVSQSPSNKVTEKGKDVELRCDPISGHTALYWYRQSLGQGLEFLIYFQGNSAPDKSGLPSDRFSAERTGGSVSTLTIQRTQQEDSAVYLCASSLAPVMNTEAFFGQGTRLTVV.

The chain links TRBV29-1 to TRBJ2-1; 10 bases agree with TRBD2. CDR3 length equals 15 residues. Germline assignment: CDR1 SQVTM and CDR2 ANQGSEA. V gave up 1 base and J gave up 5 bases; unmatched junction bases: 5. The CDR3 spells CSVEGGLAVNNEQFF. The CDR3 DNA is TGCAGCGTTGAAGGAGGACTAGCGGTTAACAATGAGCAGTTCTTC.

The chain has TRBV6-5 and TRBJ2-1; D is ambiguous. From germline, CDR1 is MNHEY and CDR2 SVGAGI. The V end lost 8 bases, the J end lost 4 bases, and 6 bases lay between the germline ends. CDR3 length equals 11 residues. The CDR3 here is CASQKYNEQFF. The CDR3 DNA is TGTGCCAGCCAGAAGTACAATGAGCAGTTCTTC.

V and J are TRBV7-2 and TRBJ2-7; D perhaps matches TRBD1 (6 bases). CDR3 size: 14 residues. From germline, CDR1 is SGHTA and CDR2 FQGNSA. The V end lost 5 bases, the J end lost 0 bases, and 11 bases lay between the germline ends. CDR3 sequence: CASSRRDNSYEQYF. CDR3 in DNA: TGTGCCAGCAGCCGCAGGGACAACTCCTACGAGCAGTACTTC.

The chain has TRBV19 and TRBJ1-1, with D maybe TRBD1 (6 bases). The CDR3 has 16 residues. Trimming took off 3 bases at V and 5 bases at J, with 19 bases between the two ends. Germline values: CDR1 LNHDA, CDR2 SQIVND (reference sequence). The DNA for the CDR3 is TGTGCCAGTAGTATTATGCGGGCAGGGGTCGGTACTGAAGCTTTCTTT. Its translation: CASSIMRAGVGTEAFF.

The CDR3 spells CASSDQTGGNNEQFF. The DNA of the CDR3 is TGTGCCAGCAGCGACCAAACCGGGGGGAACAATGAGCAGTTCTTC. The chain combines TRBV6-1 with TRBJ2-1; 7 bases line up with TRBD2. J lost 5 bases, V lost 6 bases, and 10 bases had no gene match. The CDR3 contains 15 residues. From germline, CDR1 is MNHNS and CDR2 SASEGT.

This clone was seen a single time. This chain connects TRBV2 to TRBJ2-1, with 7 bases that match TRBD1. Germline values: CDR1 SNHLY, CDR2 FYNNEI. With V trimmed by 5 bases and J by 8 bases, 9 bases remained unmatched. This CDR3 region has 14 residues. CDR3 amino acids: CASSLEQGIYEQFF. In DNA form, the CDR3 reads TGTGCCAGCAGTCTCGAACAGGGGATTTATGAGCAGTTCTTC.

The chain carries TRBV5-1 and TRBJ2-5, with 7 bases lining up with TRBD2. Germline CDR1 reads SGHRS; CDR2 reads YFSETQ. The CDR3 is made up of 13 amino acids. The junction had 5 bases not matched to a gene; V was cut back by 4 bases and J by 5 bases. The DNA of the CDR3 is TGCGCCAGCAGCCTGACTAGCCCCGAGACCCAGTACTTC. This encodes CASSLTSPETQYF.

The chain's CDR3 is CASSSNWNTGELFF. The CDR3 bases are TGTGCCAGCAGCTCGAACTGGAACACCGGGGAGCTGTTTTTT. The chain combines TRBV7-9 with TRBJ2-2; D is ambiguous. The CDR3 sequence is 14 residues long. The germline gives CDR1 SEHNR, CDR2 FQNEAQ (reference sequence). V shed 4 bases and J shed 1 base, with 7 bases lying between them. Full variable domain (missing parts from reference TRBV7-9 and TRBJ2-2): DTGVSQNPRHKITKRGQNVTFRCDPISEHNRLYWYRQTLGQGPEFLTYFQNEAQLEKSRLLSDRFSAERPKGSFSTLEIQRTEQGDSAMYLCASSSNWNTGELFFGEGSRLTVL.